What follows is one TCR beta chain and its context. This entry belongs to a study of blood T cell repertoires in COVID-19. Across the study: PBMCs, B-cell-depleted T cells, or T cells were the source of the cDNA or gDNA that made up the material.

With V trimmed by 2 bases and J by 6 bases, 5 bases remained unmatched. The germline CDR1 and CDR2 sequences are SGHDN and FVKESK. The CDR3 contains 14 residues. Some clones are missing from TCRdb's copy, which holds only in-frame ones; the method was immunoSEQ multiplex PCR. This sample has about 240,000 clones, with approximately 87% found just once. The genes are TRBV14 and TRBJ2-7; 9 positions match TRBD1. The TCR was taken from a man in his 60s with acute or convalescent COVID-19. The sequenced sample consisted of peripheral blood. The CDR3 sequence: CASSQRNRGLEQYF. The CDR3 bases are TGTGCCAGCAGCCAAAGGAACAGGGGGCTCGAGCAGTACTTC.